This T cell receptor beta chain emerged from a study of T cells after yellow fever vaccination. Study observations and caveats: Clonotype sharing between CD4 and CD8 compartments was small.

Regarding this clonotype: Antigen unknown.

The CDR3 has 14 residues. Deletions cut 6 bases from V and 5 bases from J, with 13 bases between. Germline loops: CDR1 KGHDR, CDR2 SFDVKD. TCRdb re-called the 5' RACE reads through MiXCR, storing one row per CDR3 protein. The sample holds approximately 600,000 distinct CDR3 sequences, more than 9% seen once. The sample here was PBMCs, taken on the day of the yellow fever booster vaccination. The chain uses TRBV24-1 and TRBJ1-5; a possible D gene is TRBD1 (5 bases). This clonotype was obtained from a man aged 30 to 45 who received the YFV17D yellow fever vaccine. The DNA for the CDR3 is TGTGCCACCAGTCCCCGGGGGTTCGATCAGCCCCAGCATTTT. It specifies CATSPRGFDQPQHF.